This T cell receptor beta chain is drawn from a study of siplizumab effects on memory and regulatory T cells. Findings and caveats of the study: Under siplizumab, alloreactive sequences traced to unstimulated CD4+ memory cells were significantly reduced. Controls showed an average of approximately 27% Treg-derived mappable alloreactive CD4+ clones, while siplizumab showed nearly 70%. Confirmation that proliferating Tregs from siplizumab cultures had suppressive function was not obtained.

CDR1 is KGHSH and CDR2 is LQKENI in the germline V gene. Trimming removed 3 bases at V and 3 bases at J, with 8 bases between. The CDR3 has 13 residues. Assay used: immunoSEQ multiplex PCR; TCRdb lists only in-frame clones, some missing. The sample lists under 20,000 clones; around 42% were seen once. The mixed lymphocyte reaction cells were held in coculture (37°C) for approximately 6 days. Points on this clone: What it binds is unknown.

Sequences were obtained from CFSE-low (dividing) CD4+ T cells sorted from an allogeneic mixed lymphocyte reaction. The chain links TRBV18 to TRBJ1-1; TRBD1 is a possible D gene (5 bases). This TCR was recovered from a human donor in good health; the cells came from an allogeneic mixed lymphocyte reaction. DNA for the CDR3: TGTGCCAGCTCACCGTGGGGGGACACTGAAGCTTTCTTT. This encodes CASSPWGDTEAFF.